The 20 T cell receptor beta chains reported below all come from one sample, sequenced in a study of blood T cell repertoires in COVID-19. The table came from immunoSEQ multiplex PCR; TCRdb's copy has only in-frame clones and leaves some out. The sample records 200,000 to 250,000 clones, 80% to 90% being singletons. The sequenced sample was PBMCs or T cells enriched from blood (not recorded which). The receptor source for this set is a woman aged 45-65 years with acute COVID-19.

The chain recombines TRBV3-1 (or the pseudogene TRBV3-2) with TRBJ2-1, with D tentatively TRBD2 (6 bases). The CDR3 extends over 15 amino acids. Trimming took 5 bases from V and 4 from J, leaving 15 bases between them. Germline CDR1 reads LGHDT; CDR2 reads YNNKEL (reference sequence). The CDR3 nucleotides read TGTGCCAGCAGCGGGGGGTACACATATTACAATGAGCAGTTCTTC. Translated, it gives CASSGGYTYYNEQFF.

This chain uses TRBV5-6 with TRBJ2-7; no firm D call. Germline CDR1 and CDR2: SGHDT and YYEEEE. The CDR3 is made up of 13 amino acids. Trimming removed 2 bases from V and 6 bases from J, with 12 bases in between. The CDR3 sequence is CASSLPRRGEQYF. CDR3 coding DNA: TGTGCCAGCAGCTTACCTAGAAGAGGCGAGCAGTACTTC.

This clone was observed a handful of times. The gene calls are TRBV30 and TRBJ1-6, with D possibly TRBD1 on 6 matching bases. Germline V gene data show CDR1 as GTSNPN and CDR2 as SVGIG (reference sequence). Trimming took 0 bases from V and 0 from J, leaving 6 bases between them. The CDR3 runs 15 residues. As DNA, the CDR3 is TGTGCCTGGAGTGTAGGGGGCTCCTATAATTCACCCCTCCACTTT. Its protein is CAWSVGGSYNSPLHF.

This chain joins TRBV3-1 (or the pseudogene TRBV3-2) and TRBJ1-2; unclear D gene. Germline V gene data show CDR1 as LGHDT and CDR2 as YNNKEL (reference sequence). With 1 base removed from V and 6 bases from J, the gap between germline ends came to 18 bases. There are 16 residues in the CDR3. The CDR3 region is CASSQVQDKTFDGYTF. As DNA, the CDR3 is TGTGCCAGCAGCCAAGTCCAGGATAAAACGTTCGATGGCTACACCTTC.

This sequence joins TRBV27 and TRBJ2-5, with 11 bases fitting TRBD2. Unmatched junction bases numbered 19, after V lost 2 bases and J lost 5 bases. Germline CDR1 reads MNHEY; CDR2 reads SMNVEV (reference sequence). The CDR3 totals 20 residues. The CDR3 DNA sequence: TGTGCCAGCAGTTTAAACGGGGGCGCTACTAGCGGGAGATTCTCGGAGACCCAGTACTTC. Protein product: CASSLNGGATSGRFSETQYF.

CDR3 region: CASIQAGGRREQYF. The CDR3 DNA reads TGTGCCAGCATTCAAGCGGGAGGGCGGCGCGAGCAGTACTTC. The rearrangement links TRBV28 to TRBJ2-7; 10 positions match TRBD2. V shed 7 bases, J shed 6 bases, and the junction held 9 bases outside the gene matches. The CDR3 contains 14 residues. CDR1 and CDR2 (germline): MDHEN, SYDVKM.

This chain links TRBV2 with TRBJ2-7, with D possibly TRBD1 on 6 matching bases. The germline CDR1 and CDR2 sequences are SNHLY and FYNNEI. The CDR3 consists of 14 residues. With 0 bases removed from V and 6 bases from J, the gap between germline ends came to 12 bases. The CDR3 bases are TGTGCCAGCAGTGAAGCGCTTGGCAGGGGCGAGCAGTACTTC. It encodes CASSEALGRGEQYF. Full variable domain (outside the CDR3, taken from reference TRBV2 and TRBJ2-7): EPEVTQTPSHQVTQMGQEVILRCVPISNHLYFYWYRQILGQKVEFLVSFYNNEISEKSEIFDDQFSVERPDGSNFTLKIRSTKLEDSAMYFCASSEALGRGEQYFGPGTRLTVT.

The chain employs TRBV5-1 and TRBJ2-1; maybe TRBD2 (5 bases). Germline CDR1 and CDR2: SGHRS and YFSETQ. The ends were cut back, 5 bases at V and 0 bases at J, with 18 bases in the middle. The CDR3 runs to 17 residues. The CDR3 bases are TGCGCCAGCAGAAGGACTCCTTTACCCAGCTCCTACAATGAGCAGTTCTTC. Protein: CASRRTPLPSSYNEQFF.

The chain joins TRBV5-5 to TRBJ1-1; D is perhaps TRBD1 (6 bases). This CDR3 has 17 amino acids. V was shortened by 2 bases and J by 1 base, with 18 bases between the two germline ends. Germline CDR1 is SGHKS and CDR2 is YYEKEE (reference sequence). The CDR3 reads CASSLLSGVPQNTEAFF. CDR3 sequence (DNA): TGTGCCAGCAGCTTACTATCAGGGGTCCCCCAGAACACTGAAGCTTTCTTT.

J is TRBJ2-7 and V is TRBV6-2 or TRBV6-3; the match to TRBD2 covers 10 bases. Germline V gene data show CDR1 as MNHEY and CDR2 as SVGEGT. This CDR3 contains 15 residues. Trimming at V came to 4 bases and at J to 6 bases, leaving 9 bases not matched to a gene. The CDR3 sequence is CASSFLAGAGREQYF. The CDR3 nucleotides are TGTGCCAGCAGTTTCCTAGCGGGAGCCGGACGCGAGCAGTACTTC.

This clone has only one observation. Here the CDR3 reads CASSNGRSGGEEVEQYF. In nucleotides, the CDR3 is TGTGCCAGCAGCAACGGTCGGAGCGGGGGCGAGGAAGTTGAGCAGTACTTC. This chain joins TRBV28 and TRBJ2-7; 8 bases map to TRBD2. The V gene end was trimmed by 6 bases and the J gene end by 7 bases; junction bases not matched to a gene: 20. This CDR3 spans 17 amino acids. Per germline, CDR1 MDHEN and CDR2 SYDVKM.

The chain is built from TRBV14 and TRBJ1-6, with D perhaps matching TRBD1 (5 bases). Looked up from germline, CDR1 is SGHDN and CDR2 is FVKESK. Trimming removed 7 bases at V and 8 bases at J, with 18 bases between. CDR3 size: 15 residues. The CDR3 region has the DNA TGTGCCAGCAATAGGGGCGGCCGTAGTTATTCACCCCTCCACTTT. Protein sequence: CASNRGGRSYSPLHF. Full variable domain (missing parts from reference TRBV14 and TRBJ1-6): EAGVTQFPSHSVIEKGQTVTLRCDPISGHDNLYWYRRVMGKEIKFLLHFVKESKQDESGMPNNRFLAERTGGTYSTLKVQPAELEDSGVYFCASNRGGRSYSPLHFGNGTRLTVT.

V and J are TRBV12-3 or TRBV12-4 and TRBJ1-2; the match to TRBD1 covers 8 bases. The CDR3 consists of 13 residues. After removal of 3 bases from V and 5 bases from J, the junction contained 2 bases not matched to a gene. CDR3 sequence: CASSFQGAYGYTF. The DNA for the CDR3 is TGTGCCAGCAGTTTTCAGGGGGCTTATGGCTACACCTTC.

The table lists this clone with a count of one. This CDR3 is CASSRTTSGGNEQFF. In nucleotides, the CDR3 is TGTGCCAGCAGCCGGACGACTAGCGGGGGGAATGAGCAGTTCTTC. The chain has TRBV7-3 and TRBJ2-1, with 13 bases lining up with TRBD2. CDR3 length: 15 residues. The V gene's germline CDR1 is SGHTA and CDR2 FQGTGA. V was clipped by 5 bases and J by 7 bases; unmatched bases: 5. Together with reference TRBV7-3 and TRBJ2-1, the CDR3 gives the full variable domain: GAGVSQTPSNKVTEKGKYVELRCDPISGHTALYWYRQSLGQGPEFLIYFQGTGAADDSGLPNDRFFAVRPEGSVSTLKIQRTERGDSAVYLCASSRTTSGGNEQFFGPGTRLTVL.

This clone was counted a few times. V and J are TRBV4-2 and TRBJ1-1, with D uncertain. This CDR3 region has 14 residues. The germline V gene has CDR1 LGHNA and CDR2 YNFKEQ. Trimming took off 1 base at V and 1 base at J, with 7 bases between the two ends. The CDR3 DNA sequence: TGTGCCAGCAGCCAAGTAAGACAGAACACTGAAGCTTTCTTT. Amino acids: CASSQVRQNTEAFF.

This chain joins TRBV5-1 and TRBJ1-2; D is undetermined. The germline gives CDR1 SGHRS, CDR2 YFSETQ. Trimming removed 0 bases from V and 7 bases from J, with 10 bases in between. CDR3 length equals 13 residues. The CDR3 region has the DNA TGCGCCAGCAGCTTGGCTGGCAGAAGTGGCTACACCTTC. This gives the protein CASSLAGRSGYTF.

This chain uses TRBV11-3 with TRBJ1-1, with D possibly matching TRBD1 (6 bases). The V gene lost 4 bases and the J gene lost 0 bases, with 9 bases spanning the gap. The germline CDR1 and CDR2 sequences are SGHNT and YENEEA. This CDR3 is 14 amino acids long. DNA of the CDR3: TGTGCCAGCAGCTCCAGGGACATGAACACTGAAGCTTTCTTT. Amino acids: CASSSRDMNTEAFF.

The chain links TRBV7-8 to TRBJ2-7; 10 bases line up with TRBD2. In germline, CDR1 is SGHVS, CDR2 FQNEAQ. The ends lost 3 bases at V and 6 bases at J; junction bases unmatched: 8. The CDR3 covers 15 residues. The CDR3 bases are TGTGCCAGCAGCTTGCAAGCGGGAGGGCTAATCGAGCAGTACTTC. This codes for CASSLQAGGLIEQYF. Based on the CDR3 plus reference TRBV7-8 and TRBJ2-7, the full variable domain is GAGVSQSPRYKVAKRGQDVALRCDPISGHVSLFWYQQALGQGPEFLTYFQNEAQLDKSGLPSDRFFAERPEGSVSTLKIQRTQQEDSAVYLCASSLQAGGLIEQYFGPGTRLTVT.

V and J are TRBV7-8 and TRBJ1-6; 11 bases fit TRBD1. Germline loops: CDR1 SGHVS, CDR2 FQNEAQ. The J segment lost 10 bases and the V segment lost 3 bases, leaving 8 bases of the junction unmatched. The CDR3 extends over 16 amino acids. For the CDR3, the DNA is TGTGCCAGCAGCTTCACATCCGGGACAGGGGGGTCACCCCTCCACTTT. Amino acid sequence: CASSFTSGTGGSPLHF.

A single count supports this clone. The chain has TRBV19 and TRBJ1-2; D gene uncertain. Trimming stripped 3 bases from V and 7 bases from J, with 9 bases between. Germline-derived CDR1 and CDR2 are LNHDA and SQIVND (reference sequence). The CDR3 spans 12 residues. The CDR3 loop is CASSMVQAGYTF. The CDR3 bases are TGTGCCAGTAGTATGGTCCAGGCTGGCTACACCTTC.